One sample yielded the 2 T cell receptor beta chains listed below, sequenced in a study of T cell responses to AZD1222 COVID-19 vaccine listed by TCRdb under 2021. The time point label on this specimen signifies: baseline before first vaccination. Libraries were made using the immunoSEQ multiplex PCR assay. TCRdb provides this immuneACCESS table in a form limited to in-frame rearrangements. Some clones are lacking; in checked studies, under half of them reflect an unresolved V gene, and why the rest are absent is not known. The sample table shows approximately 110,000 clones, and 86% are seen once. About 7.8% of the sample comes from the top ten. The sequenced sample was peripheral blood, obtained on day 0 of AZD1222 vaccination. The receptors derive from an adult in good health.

CDR3 sequence reads: CASGKGRKNTEAFF. The CDR3 bases are TGTGCCAGTGGGAAGGGGCGTAAAAACACTGAAGCTTTCTTT. The V call is TRBV19, the J call TRBJ1-1, with D possibly being TRBD1 (5 bases). The CDR3 totals 14 residues. V was pared by 8 bases and J by 2 bases, with 15 bases between. Germline V CDR1 and CDR2: LNHDA, SQIVND (reference sequence).

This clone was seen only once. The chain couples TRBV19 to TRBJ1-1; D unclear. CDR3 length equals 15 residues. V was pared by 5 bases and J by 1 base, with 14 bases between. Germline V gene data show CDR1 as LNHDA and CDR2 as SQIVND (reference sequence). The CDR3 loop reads CASSGAGEQNTEAFF. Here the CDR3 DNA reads TGTGCCAGTAGTGGCGCAGGAGAACAGAACACTGAAGCTTTCTTT. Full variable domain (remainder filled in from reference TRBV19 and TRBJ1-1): DGGITQSPKYLFRKEGQNVTLSCEQNLNHDAMYWYRQDPGQGLRLIYYSQIVNDFQKGDIAEGYSVSREKKESFPLTVTSAQKNPTAFYLCASSGAGEQNTEAFFGQGTRLTVV.